The 3 T cell receptor beta chains in this list originate from one sample, sequenced in a study of blood T cells in healthy people across ages. Combining a sample-barcoded 5' primer with a J-beta primer mix, a second PCR ran for 7 to 11 cycles. From the 5' RACE reads, TCRdb called clonotypes with MiXCR, one entry per CDR3 protein. The table has some 560,000 distinct CDR3 sequences, about 26% seen once. These records were also assigned to another study, of T cells of mothers and their children.

The sequenced material came from blood. These receptor sequences come from a boy aged 2 to 9 in good health.

In this sample, this clonotype turned up once. This sequence joins TRBV9 and TRBJ1-2; D remains ambiguous. Germline CDR1 is SGDLS and CDR2 is YYNGEE. The CDR3 is 15 amino acids. The V gene lost 6 bases and the J gene lost 0 bases, with 15 bases spanning the gap. The DNA for the CDR3 is TGTGCCAGCACCGAGAATGGGGTAGCTAACTATGGCTACACCTTC. Translated, it gives CASTENGVANYGYTF.

This chain connects TRBV20-1 to TRBJ2-1; D is uncertain. Germline V CDR1 and CDR2: DFQATT, SNEGSKA (reference sequence). The CDR3 covers 18 residues. V was shortened by 0 bases and J by 6 bases, with 24 bases between the two germline ends. The CDR3 DNA reads TGCAGTGCTAGAGATCCTGTCAACCCCCGGACGGGTGGCAATGAGCAGTTCTTC. Translating gives CSARDPVNPRTGGNEQFF.

The chain employs TRBV21-1 and TRBJ2-7. TRBV21-1 is annotated as a pseudogene. The CDR3 has 18 residues. CDR3: CASSKSGRNKTPTYEQYF. CDR3 nucleotide sequence: TGTGCCAGCAGCAAAAGTGGCAGGAATAAAACTCCTACCTACGAGCAGTACTTC.